One T cell receptor (beta chain) is described in this entry. As yet, its antigen is unknown. The assay was immunoSEQ multiplex PCR, and TCRdb's table has in-frame clones only and misses some. The profile shows 15,000 to 20,000 clones, over 75% of them singletons. The sample belongs to a study of graft-versus-host responses after intestinal transplantation. Study details: Those transplanted obtained multivisceral, liver-intestinal, or isolated intestinal grafts. All of the recipients had induction that used anti-thymocyte globulin, then tacrolimus and steroids for two to three years.

Overall study findings and caveats: Circulating GvH clones peaking coincided with falling HvG clones soon after transplant. Detected in recipient marrow were GvH clones, some of which were first observed in ileum or blood.

V lost 3 bases and J lost 2, with 16 bases in between. Germline V gene data show CDR1 as SEHNR and CDR2 as FQNEAQ (reference sequence). The CDR3 has 16 amino acids. The sequence was obtained from a human patient who received an intestinal transplant, so some T cells may come from the graft donor. The material was PBMCs, obtained approximately 15 weeks after intestinal transplant. This rearrangement joins TRBV7-9 to TRBJ1-1; no firm D call. The CDR3 DNA is TGTGCCAGCAGCTTTGCTCCCGCCGCCACTAACACTGAAGCTTTCTTT. Its protein is CASSFAPAATNTEAFF.